This is a list of T cell receptor beta chains from one sample in a study of T-cell memory formation after mild COVID-19. TCRdb re-called the 5' RACE reads through MiXCR, storing one row per CDR3 protein. The table shows a few hundred thousand distinct CDR3 sequences, with roughly 15% occurring only once. Sequences were obtained from PBMCs or a T cell subset sorted from them (not recorded which). The receptors shown here come from a man between 18 and 29 years old who had mild COVID-19 (a few samples of this study predate the infection). Cell type and time point are not known. The CDR3 runs from the conserved cysteine through the conserved F or W. The D gene is left open where the match is weak. Only some rows state a clone size, as once, few, many or a class for expanded clones.

>TRBV28|TRBD2|14|NA|TRBJ2-1
CASSPSGSPNEQFF
TGTGCCAGCAGTCCTAGCGGGAGTCCCAATGAGCAGTTCTTC
>TRBV7-9|NA|14|few|TRBJ1-5
CASSGMVGNQPQHF
TGTGCCAGCAGCGGGATGGTTGGCAATCAGCCCCAGCATTTT
>TRBV7-9|NA|13|NA|TRBJ2-2
CASSPDKTGELFF
TGTGCCAGCAGCCCCGACAAAACCGGGGAGCTGTTTTTT
>TRBV20-1|TRBD2|14|NA|TRBJ2-3
CSASRGGEIDTQYF
TGCAGTGCTAGCCGGGGGGGCGAGATAGATACGCAGTATTTT
>TRBV5-5|TRBD2|16|NA|TRBJ2-3
CASSFGTSEVTDTQYF
TGTGCCAGCAGCTTCGGGACTAGCGAGGTCACAGATACGCAGTATTTT
>TRBV12-3/TRBV12-4|NA|10|many|TRBJ2-2
CASSSGELFF
TGTGCCAGCAGTTCCGGGGAGCTGTTTTTT
>TRBV7-2|NA|14|NA|TRBJ1-1
CASQLDSQNTEAFF
TGTGCCAGCCAATTGGACAGCCAGAACACTGAAGCTTTCTTT
>TRBV20-1|NA|13|few|TRBJ1-5
CSALGHGNQPQHF
TGCAGTGCCCTCGGACACGGCAATCAGCCCCAGCATTTT
>TRBV6-4|NA|13|few|TRBJ2-3
CASSEDGADTQYF
TGTGCCAGCAGCGAAGATGGCGCAGATACGCAGTATTTT
>TRBV5-1|TRBD1|15|NA|TRBJ1-1
CASSPSTGPSAEAFF
TGCGCCAGCAGCCCATCGACAGGGCCCAGCGCTGAAGCTTTCTTT
>TRBV10-3|TRBD1|16|NA|TRBJ1-1
CAISQGVLARNTEAFF
TGTGCCATCAGCCAGGGGGTACTAGCTAGGAACACTGAAGCTTTCTTT
>TRBV6-5|NA|17|few|TRBJ2-5
CASSYSVGAAVGETQYF
TGTGCCAGCAGTTACTCTGTCGGGGCAGCGGTCGGAGAGACCCAGTACTTC
>TRBV5-6|TRBD1|15|NA|TRBJ2-1
CASSRDRGYYNEQFF
TGTGCCAGCAGCCGCGACAGGGGGTACTACAATGAGCAGTTCTTC
>TRBV27|NA|15|NA|TRBJ2-3
CASCRGTLYTDTQYF
TGTGCCAGCTGCAGGGGGACTTTGTACACAGATACGCAGTATTTT
>TRBV5-1|NA|17|few|TRBJ1-5
CASKGGSPAKVNQPQHF
TGCGCCAGCAAAGGGGGGTCCCCGGCAAAGGTAAATCAGCCCCAGCATTTT
>TRBV29-1|NA|16|few|TRBJ2-2
CSVEDGYAGNTGELFF
TGCAGCGTTGAAGATGGGTACGCCGGTAACACCGGGGAGCTGTTTTTT
>TRBV5-5|NA|14|few|TRBJ2-1
CASSYRDPTNEQFF
TGTGCCAGCAGCTACCGGGACCCCACCAATGAGCAGTTCTTC
>TRBV4-1|TRBD1|17|once|TRBJ1-6
CASSQVGGTVINSPLHF
TGCGCCAGCAGCCAAGTCGGGGGGACAGTAATTAATTCACCCCTCCACTTT
>TRBV7-3|TRBD1|15|NA|TRBJ2-5
CASSLGTTGLETQYF
TGTGCCAGCAGCCTCGGCACGACAGGGCTAGAGACCCAGTACTTC
>TRBV5-4|NA|17|NA|TRBJ2-2
CASSLARGRTNTGELFF
TGTGCCAGCAGCTTGGCCCGGGGCAGGACGAACACCGGGGAGCTGTTTTTT
>TRBV9|TRBD1|15|NA|TRBJ2-2
CASSWGQGTTGELFF
TGTGCCAGCAGCTGGGGACAGGGGACCACCGGGGAGCTGTTTTTT
>TRBV7-9|NA|13|few|TRBJ1-2
CASSPYTGTRYTF
TGTGCCAGCAGCCCTTACACGGGAACGCGCTACACCTTC
>TRBV20-1|TRBD1|16|NA|TRBJ1-5
CSARVRGLGSNQPQHF
TGCAGTGCTAGAGTTAGGGGGCTAGGGAGCAATCAGCCCCAGCATTTT
>TRBV4-1|NA|16|NA|TRBJ2-7
CASSQDHTVSSYEQYF
TGCGCCAGCAGCCAAGATCACACTGTGAGCTCCTACGAGCAGTACTTC
>TRBV7-2|TRBD2|15|few|TRBJ2-3
CASNLSGGASDTQYF
TGTGCCAGCAATCTTAGCGGGGGGGCTTCAGATACGCAGTATTTT
>TRBV7-9|NA|15|few|TRBJ2-3
CASSSSWGFTDTQYF
TGTGCCAGCAGCTCTTCTTGGGGGTTCACAGATACGCAGTATTTT
>TRBV20-1|NA|13|NA|TRBJ1-1
CSARAAGNTEAFF
TGCAGTGCTAGAGCAGCAGGGAACACTGAAGCTTTCTTT
>TRBV12-3/TRBV12-4|NA|15|few|TRBJ1-1
CASRRQLGMNTEAFF
TGTGCCAGCCGTAGACAGTTAGGCATGAACACTGAAGCTTTCTTT
>TRBV7-9|NA|13|few|TRBJ2-5
CASSLLLGETQYF
TGTGCCAGCAGCTTACTGCTCGGAGAGACCCAGTACTTC
>TRBV7-2|NA|15|NA|TRBJ1-5
CASSLSGRGNQPQHF
TGTGCCAGCAGCTTATCCGGCCGGGGCAATCAGCCCCAGCATTTT
>TRBV20-1|NA|13|few|TRBJ1-1
CSARDMWNTEAFF
TGCAGTGCTAGAGATATGTGGAACACTGAAGCTTTCTTT
>TRBV20-1|TRBD1|15|NA|TRBJ1-2
CSADLPDRAHYGYTF
TGCAGTGCGGACCTGCCCGACAGGGCCCACTATGGCTACACCTTC
>TRBV27|NA|15|NA|TRBJ2-5
CASSRRDPSYETQYF
TGTGCCAGCAGCCGCCGGGACCCCTCGTACGAGACCCAGTACTTC
>TRBV5-5|NA|15|NA|TRBJ1-5
CASSLGARGDQPQHF
TGTGCCAGCAGCTTGGGCGCCAGGGGCGATCAGCCCCAGCATTTT
>TRBV5-1|NA|15|NA|TRBJ2-2
CASSLAGVKAGELFF
TGCGCCAGCAGCTTGGCTGGAGTGAAGGCCGGGGAGCTGTTTTTT
>TRBV12-3/TRBV12-4|TRBD1|18|NA|TRBJ2-2
CATALYKGQGVITGELFF
TGTGCCACCGCCCTTTACAAGGGACAGGGTGTAATCACCGGGGAGCTGTTTTTT
>TRBV5-1|NA|14|NA|TRBJ2-5
CASSFDQQAKTQYF
TGCGCCAGCAGCTTCGATCAACAGGCGAAGACCCAGTACTTC
>TRBV7-2|TRBD1|16|once|TRBJ1-5
CASSHRTGASNQPQHF
TGTGCCAGCAGCCACAGGACAGGGGCTAGCAATCAGCCCCAGCATTTT
>TRBV29-1|NA|13|NA|TRBJ1-5
CSVGGGFNQPQHF
TGCAGCGTTGGGGGGGGTTTCAATCAGCCCCAGCATTTT
>TRBV5-1|TRBD2|18|NA|TRBJ2-7
CASSTAPLAGLIVYEQYF
TGCGCCAGCAGCACAGCTCCCTTAGCGGGGTTAATTGTCTACGAGCAGTACTTC
>TRBV7-2|NA|13|many|TRBJ2-5
CASSLQGQETQYF
TGTGCCAGCAGCTTACAGGGGCAAGAGACCCAGTACTTC
>TRBV2|NA|15|few|TRBJ2-5
CASSENSGNQETQYF
TGTGCCAGCAGTGAGAATTCGGGGAACCAAGAGACCCAGTACTTC
>TRBV7-2|NA|14|many|TRBJ2-3
CASSLQASADTQYF
TGTGCCAGCAGCTTACAGGCTAGTGCAGATACGCAGTATTTT
>TRBV7-9|TRBD2|15|NA|TRBJ2-5
CASTLGSGEQETQYF
TGTGCCAGCACACTCGGGAGCGGGGAGCAAGAGACCCAGTACTTC
>TRBV6-5|TRBD1|13|few|TRBJ1-2
CASSRTGSDGYTF
TGTGCCAGCAGTAGGACAGGATCTGATGGCTACACCTTC
>TRBV5-4|NA|17|few|TRBJ2-1
CASSLAGRDPRGNEQFF
TGTGCCAGCAGCTTGGCCGGTAGGGACCCTAGGGGCAATGAGCAGTTCTTC
>TRBV6-6|NA|16|NA|TRBJ1-3
CASSTSRAYSGNTIYF
TGTGCCAGCTCCACCAGCAGGGCCTACTCTGGAAACACCATATATTTT
>TRBV10-1|NA|14|few|TRBJ1-6
CASSPGTNNSPLHF
TGCGCCAGCAGTCCCGGGACGAATAATTCACCCCTCCACTTT
>TRBV7-9|NA|14|few|TRBJ2-1
CASSLAIMYNEQFF
TGTGCCAGCAGCTTAGCCATCATGTACAATGAGCAGTTCTTC
>TRBV28|NA|15|NA|TRBJ1-2
CASLGGGTVNYGYTF
TGTGCCAGCCTCGGAGGGGGGACGGTTAACTATGGCTACACCTTC
>TRBV6-6|TRBD2|12|NA|TRBJ2-1
CASSYGRDEQFF
TGTGCCAGCAGTTACGGGAGGGATGAGCAGTTCTTC
>TRBV29-1|NA|14|few|TRBJ2-5
CSVEDLGVSETQYF
TGCAGCGTTGAAGATCTAGGGGTTAGTGAGACCCAGTACTTC
>TRBV7-7|NA|15|few|TRBJ2-1
CASSLGGGEGNEQFF
TGTGCTAGCAGCTTAGGGGGCGGGGAAGGCAATGAGCAGTTCTTC
>TRBV5-1|NA|14|NA|TRBJ2-5
CASSWWVDSETQYF
TGCGCCAGCAGCTGGTGGGTGGATTCGGAGACCCAGTACTTC
>TRBV12-3/TRBV12-4|NA|18|NA|TRBJ1-5
CASSLGEGDRGVNQPQHF
TGTGCCAGCAGTTTGGGAGAGGGGGACCGAGGGGTTAATCAGCCCCAGCATTTT
>TRBV3-1|NA|13|many|TRBJ1-6
CASSLTDNSPLHF
TGTGCCAGCAGCCTTACTGATAATTCACCCCTCCACTTT
>TRBV6-6|TRBD2|15|few|TRBJ2-7
CASSQPRAGGNEQYF
TGTGCCAGCAGTCAACCTAGGGCGGGGGGCAACGAGCAGTACTTC
>TRBV12-3/TRBV12-4|NA|14|NA|TRBJ2-7
CASSFRQGVEEQYF
TGTGCCAGCAGTTTTCGGCAAGGGGTGGAGGAGCAGTACTTC
>TRBV5-1|NA|13|NA|TRBJ2-2
CAILGRAAGELFF
TGCGCCATTTTAGGCAGGGCGGCCGGGGAGCTGTTTTTT
>TRBV6-2/TRBV6-3|TRBD1|13|NA|TRBJ2-5
CASSPPQGETQYF
TGTGCCAGCAGTCCTCCACAGGGGGAGACCCAGTACTTC